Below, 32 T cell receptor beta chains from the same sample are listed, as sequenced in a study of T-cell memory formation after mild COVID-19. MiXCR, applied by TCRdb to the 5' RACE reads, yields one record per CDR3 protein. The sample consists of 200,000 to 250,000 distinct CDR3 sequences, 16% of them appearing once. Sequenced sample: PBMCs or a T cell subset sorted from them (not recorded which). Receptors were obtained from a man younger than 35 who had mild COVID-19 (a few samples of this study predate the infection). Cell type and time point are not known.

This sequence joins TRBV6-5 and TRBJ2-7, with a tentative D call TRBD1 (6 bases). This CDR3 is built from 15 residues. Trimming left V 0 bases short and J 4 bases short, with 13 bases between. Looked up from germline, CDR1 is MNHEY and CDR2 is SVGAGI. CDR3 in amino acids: CASSYSMGAWYEQYF. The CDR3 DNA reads TGTGCCAGCAGTTACTCGATGGGGGCCTGGTACGAGCAGTACTTC.

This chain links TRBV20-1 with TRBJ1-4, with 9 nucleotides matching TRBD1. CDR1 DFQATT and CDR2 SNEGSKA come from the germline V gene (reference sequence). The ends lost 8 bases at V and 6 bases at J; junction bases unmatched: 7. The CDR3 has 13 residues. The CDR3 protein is CSSPGQGDEKLFF. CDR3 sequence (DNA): TGCAGTTCGCCGGGACAGGGAGATGAAAAACTGTTTTTT.

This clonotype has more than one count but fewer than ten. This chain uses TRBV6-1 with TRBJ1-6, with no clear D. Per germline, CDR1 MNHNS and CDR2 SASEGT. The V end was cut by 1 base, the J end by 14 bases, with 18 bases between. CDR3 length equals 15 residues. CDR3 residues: CASSEGSFWVGALHF. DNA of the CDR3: TGTGCCAGCAGTGAAGGTTCATTCTGGGTCGGGGCCCTCCACTTT.

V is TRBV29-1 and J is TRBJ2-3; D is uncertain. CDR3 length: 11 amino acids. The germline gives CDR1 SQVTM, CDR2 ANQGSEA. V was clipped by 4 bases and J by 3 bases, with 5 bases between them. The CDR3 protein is CSVASTDTQYF. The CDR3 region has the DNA TGCAGCGTTGCAAGTACAGATACGCAGTATTTT.

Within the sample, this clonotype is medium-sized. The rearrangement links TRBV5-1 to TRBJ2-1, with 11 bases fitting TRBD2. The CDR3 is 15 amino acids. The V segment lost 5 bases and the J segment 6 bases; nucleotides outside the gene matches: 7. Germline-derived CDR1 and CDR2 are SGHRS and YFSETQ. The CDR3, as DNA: TGCGCCAGCAGGGACGGGACTAGCGGCCTCAATGAGCAGTTCTTC. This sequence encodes CASRDGTSGLNEQFF. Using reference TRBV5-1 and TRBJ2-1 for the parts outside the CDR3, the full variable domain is KAGVTQTPRYLIKTRGQQVTLSCSPISGHRSVSWYQQTPGQGLQFLFEYFSETQRNKGNFPGRFSGRQFSNSRSEMNVSTLELGDSALYLCASRDGTSGLNEQFFGPGTRLTVL.

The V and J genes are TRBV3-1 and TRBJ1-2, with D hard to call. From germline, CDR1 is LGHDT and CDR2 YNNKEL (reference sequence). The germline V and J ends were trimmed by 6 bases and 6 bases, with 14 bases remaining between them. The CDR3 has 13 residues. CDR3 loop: CASRSPLGHGYTF. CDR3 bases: TGTGCCAGCAGGTCGCCTTTGGGCCATGGCTACACCTTC.

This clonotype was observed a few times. CDR3 sequence: CASAGETTGTQYF. The CDR3 nucleotides are TGTGCCAGCGCGGGAGAAACTACCGGGACCCAGTACTTC. The chain links TRBV2 to TRBJ2-5, with 7 bases fitting TRBD2. V gave up 8 bases and J gave up 7 bases; unmatched junction bases: 10. Germline CDR1 is SNHLY and CDR2 is FYNNEI. There are 13 residues in the CDR3.

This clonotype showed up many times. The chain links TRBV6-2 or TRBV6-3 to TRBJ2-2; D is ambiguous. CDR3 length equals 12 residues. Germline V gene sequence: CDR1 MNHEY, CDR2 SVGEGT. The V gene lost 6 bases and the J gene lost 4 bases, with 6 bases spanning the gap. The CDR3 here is CASSGPTGELFF. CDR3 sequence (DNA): TGTGCCAGCAGCGGACCCACCGGGGAGCTGTTTTTT.

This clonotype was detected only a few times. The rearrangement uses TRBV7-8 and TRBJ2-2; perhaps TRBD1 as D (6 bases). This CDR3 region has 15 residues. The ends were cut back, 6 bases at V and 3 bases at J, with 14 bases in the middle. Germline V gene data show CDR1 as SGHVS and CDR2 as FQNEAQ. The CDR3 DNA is TGTGCCAGCAGTTCCAGGCAGGGGTACACCGGGGAGCTGTTTTTT. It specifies CASSSRQGYTGELFF.

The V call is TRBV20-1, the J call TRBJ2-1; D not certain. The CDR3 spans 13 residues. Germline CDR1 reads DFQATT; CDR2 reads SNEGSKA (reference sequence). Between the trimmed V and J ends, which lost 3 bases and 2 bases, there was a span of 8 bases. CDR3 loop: CSARWATYNEQFF. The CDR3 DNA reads TGCAGTGCTAGGTGGGCTACCTACAATGAGCAGTTCTTC.

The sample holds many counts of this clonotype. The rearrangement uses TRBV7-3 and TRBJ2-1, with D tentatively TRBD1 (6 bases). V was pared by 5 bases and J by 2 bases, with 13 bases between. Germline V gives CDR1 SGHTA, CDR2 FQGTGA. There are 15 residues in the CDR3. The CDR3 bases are TGTGCCAGCAGCCCCCCCCAGGGGACCTACAATGAGCAGTTCTTC. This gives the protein CASSPPQGTYNEQFF.

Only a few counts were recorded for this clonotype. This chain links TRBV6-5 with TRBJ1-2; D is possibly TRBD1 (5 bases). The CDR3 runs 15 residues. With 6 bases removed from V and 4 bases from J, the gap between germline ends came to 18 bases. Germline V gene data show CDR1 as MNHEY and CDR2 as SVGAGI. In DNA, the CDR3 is TGTGCCAGCAGCATCTCGGGGGTAGAGGGCTATGGCTACACCTTC. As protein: CASSISGVEGYGYTF.

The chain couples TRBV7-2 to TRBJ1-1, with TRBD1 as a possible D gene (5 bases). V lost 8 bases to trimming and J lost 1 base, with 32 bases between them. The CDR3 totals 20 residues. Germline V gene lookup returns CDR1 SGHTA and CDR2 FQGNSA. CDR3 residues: CASARQAGWGKLGENTEAFF. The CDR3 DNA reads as TGTGCCAGCGCACGCCAGGCTGGATGGGGCAAGTTAGGGGAGAACACTGAAGCTTTCTTT.

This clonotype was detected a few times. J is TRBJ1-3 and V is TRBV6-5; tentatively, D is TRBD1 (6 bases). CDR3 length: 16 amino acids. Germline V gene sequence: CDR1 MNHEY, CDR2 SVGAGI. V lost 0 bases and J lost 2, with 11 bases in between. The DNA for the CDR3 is TGTGCCAGCAGTTACTCCCTGCAGGGGACTGGAAACACCATATATTTT. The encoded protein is CASSYSLQGTGNTIYF.

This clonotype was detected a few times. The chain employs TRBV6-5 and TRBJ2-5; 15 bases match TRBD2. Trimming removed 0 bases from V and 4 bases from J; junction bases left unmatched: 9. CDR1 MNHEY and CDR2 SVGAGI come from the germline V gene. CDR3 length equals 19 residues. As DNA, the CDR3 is TGTGCCAGCAGTTACTCGACCGGGACTAGCGGGGGGCTGAGAGAGACCCAGTACTTC. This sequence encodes CASSYSTGTSGGLRETQYF.

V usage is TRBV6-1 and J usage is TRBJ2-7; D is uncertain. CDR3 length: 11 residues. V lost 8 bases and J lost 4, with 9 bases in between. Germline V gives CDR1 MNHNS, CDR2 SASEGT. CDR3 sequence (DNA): TGTGCCAGCCTGTTGGGATACGAGCAGTACGTC. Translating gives CASLLGYEQYV.

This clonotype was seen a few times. The CDR3 here is CASRPGGQETQYF. In DNA, the CDR3 is TGTGCCAGCAGGCCGGGGGGGCAGGAGACCCAGTACTTC. The genes are TRBV6-1 and TRBJ2-5, with TRBD2 matching 8 bases. The germline CDR1 and CDR2 sequences are MNHNS and SASEGT. The CDR3 extends over 13 amino acids. J was trimmed by 5 bases and V by 6 bases; bases with no gene match: 5.

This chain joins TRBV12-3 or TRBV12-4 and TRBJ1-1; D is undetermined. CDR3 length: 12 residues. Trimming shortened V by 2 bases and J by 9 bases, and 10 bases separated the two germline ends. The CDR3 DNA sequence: TGTGCCAGCAGTTTACTTTATTCTCAAGCTTTCTTT. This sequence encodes CASSLLYSQAFF.

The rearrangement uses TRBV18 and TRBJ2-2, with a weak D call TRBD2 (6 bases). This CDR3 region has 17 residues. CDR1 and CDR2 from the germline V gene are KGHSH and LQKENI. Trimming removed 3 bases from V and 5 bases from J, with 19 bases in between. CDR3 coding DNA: TGTGCCAGCTCACCCTTCGGAGGGGCTGTAAATACCGGGGAGCTGTTTTTT. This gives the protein CASSPFGGAVNTGELFF.

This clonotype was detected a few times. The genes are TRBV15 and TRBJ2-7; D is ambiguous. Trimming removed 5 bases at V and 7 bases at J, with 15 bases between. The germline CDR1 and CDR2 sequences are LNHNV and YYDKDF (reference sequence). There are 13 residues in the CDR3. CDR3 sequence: CATSPRTSREQYF. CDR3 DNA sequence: TGTGCCACCAGCCCCCGTACAAGTCGGGAGCAGTACTTC.

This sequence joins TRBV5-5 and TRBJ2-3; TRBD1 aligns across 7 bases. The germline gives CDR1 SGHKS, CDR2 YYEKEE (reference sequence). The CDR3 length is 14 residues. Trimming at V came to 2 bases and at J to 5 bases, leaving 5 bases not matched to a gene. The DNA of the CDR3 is TGTGCCAGCAGCTTCACAGGGGCCAGAGATACGCAGTATTTT. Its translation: CASSFTGARDTQYF.

The CDR3 DNA is TGTGCCAGCAACCCGACTGGAGCCAAAAACATTCAGTACTTC. Encoded protein: CASNPTGAKNIQYF. The chain links TRBV2 to TRBJ2-4, with D unclear. Germline V gene data show CDR1 as SNHLY and CDR2 as FYNNEI. The CDR3 length is 14 residues. V was clipped by 7 bases and J by 0 bases, with 10 bases between them.

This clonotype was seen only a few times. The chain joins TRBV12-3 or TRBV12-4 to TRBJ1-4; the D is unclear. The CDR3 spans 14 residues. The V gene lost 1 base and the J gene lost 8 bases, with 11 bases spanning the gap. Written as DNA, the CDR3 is TGTGCCAGCAGTTTAGACGGGAGGCGGGAAAAACTGTTTTTT. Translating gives CASSLDGRREKLFF.

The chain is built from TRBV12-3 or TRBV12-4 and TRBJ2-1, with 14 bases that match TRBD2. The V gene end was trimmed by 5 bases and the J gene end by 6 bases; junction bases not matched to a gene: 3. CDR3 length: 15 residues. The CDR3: CASSPTSGGGNEQFF. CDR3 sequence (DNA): TGTGCCAGCAGTCCGACTAGCGGGGGGGGCAATGAGCAGTTCTTC.

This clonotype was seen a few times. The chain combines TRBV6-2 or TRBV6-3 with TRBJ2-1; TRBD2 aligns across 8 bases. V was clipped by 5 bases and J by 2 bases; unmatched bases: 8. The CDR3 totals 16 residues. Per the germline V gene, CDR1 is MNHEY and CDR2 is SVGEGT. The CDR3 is CASSRLTGGPYNEQFF. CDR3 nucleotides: TGTGCCAGCAGTCGACTGACGGGGGGGCCCTACAATGAGCAGTTCTTC.

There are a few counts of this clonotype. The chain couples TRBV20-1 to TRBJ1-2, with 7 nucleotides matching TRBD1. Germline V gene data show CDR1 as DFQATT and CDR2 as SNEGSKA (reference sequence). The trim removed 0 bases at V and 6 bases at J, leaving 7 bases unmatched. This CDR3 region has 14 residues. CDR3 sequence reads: CSARDGRGPDGYTF. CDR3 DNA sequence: TGCAGTGCTAGAGATGGTAGGGGGCCGGATGGCTACACCTTC.

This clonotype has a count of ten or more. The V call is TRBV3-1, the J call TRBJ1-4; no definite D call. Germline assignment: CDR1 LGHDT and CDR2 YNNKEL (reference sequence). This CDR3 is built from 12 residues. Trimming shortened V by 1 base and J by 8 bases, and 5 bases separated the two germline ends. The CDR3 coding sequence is TGTGCCAGCAGCCAAGTTTACGAAAAACTGTTTTTT. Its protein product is CASSQVYEKLFF.

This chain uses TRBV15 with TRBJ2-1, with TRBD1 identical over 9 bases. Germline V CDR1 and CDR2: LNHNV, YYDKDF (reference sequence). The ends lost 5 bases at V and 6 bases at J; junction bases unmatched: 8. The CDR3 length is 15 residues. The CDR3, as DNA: TGTGCCACCAGCGGGGTGGACAGGGGCATCAATGAGCAGTTCTTC. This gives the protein CATSGVDRGINEQFF. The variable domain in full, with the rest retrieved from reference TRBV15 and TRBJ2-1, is DAMVIQNPRYQVTQFGKPVTLSCSQTLNHNVMYWYQQKSSQAPKLLFHYYDKDFNNEADTPDNFQSRRPNTSFCFLDIRSPGLGDTAMYLCATSGVDRGINEQFFGPGTRLTVL.

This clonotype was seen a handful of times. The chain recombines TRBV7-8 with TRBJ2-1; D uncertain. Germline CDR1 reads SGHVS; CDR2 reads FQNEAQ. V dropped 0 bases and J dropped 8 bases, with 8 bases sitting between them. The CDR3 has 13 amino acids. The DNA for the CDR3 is TGTGCCAGCAGCTTAGCGGTGCGGTATGAGCAGTTCTTC. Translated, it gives CASSLAVRYEQFF.

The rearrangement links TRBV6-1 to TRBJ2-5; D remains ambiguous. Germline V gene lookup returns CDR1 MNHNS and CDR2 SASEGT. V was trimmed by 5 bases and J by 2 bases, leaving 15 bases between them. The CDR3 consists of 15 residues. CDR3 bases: TGTGCCAGCAGTCCCCCGGTAGGTGGACAAGAGACCCAGTACTTC. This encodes CASSPPVGGQETQYF.

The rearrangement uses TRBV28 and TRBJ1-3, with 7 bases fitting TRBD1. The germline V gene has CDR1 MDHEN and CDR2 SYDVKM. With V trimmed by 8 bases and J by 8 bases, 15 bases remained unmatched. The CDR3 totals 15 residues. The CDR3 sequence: CASQTGSAHRDTIYF. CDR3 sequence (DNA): TGTGCCAGCCAGACAGGGAGCGCCCACAGGGACACCATATATTTT.

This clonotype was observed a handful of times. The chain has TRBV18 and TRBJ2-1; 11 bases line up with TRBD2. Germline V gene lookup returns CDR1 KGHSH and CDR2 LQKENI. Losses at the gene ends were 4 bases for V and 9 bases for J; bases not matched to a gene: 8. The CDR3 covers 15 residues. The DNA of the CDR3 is TGTGCCAGCTCACGGGGTAGCGGGGGGGCCCCTGAGCAGTTCTTC. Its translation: CASSRGSGGAPEQFF.